This T cell receptor (beta chain) came from a study of blood T cell repertoires in COVID-19. Germline V gene data show CDR1 as MNHNS and CDR2 as SASEGT. V was trimmed by 5 bases and J by 7 bases, leaving 14 bases between them. The CDR3 totals 13 residues. The table came from immunoSEQ multiplex PCR; TCRdb's copy has only in-frame clones and leaves some out. The sample includes about 220,000 clones, 82% of them seen just once. Sequencing was carried out using PBMCs or T cells enriched from blood (not recorded which). The sequence was obtained from a woman aged 55-69 years who had recovered from COVID-19. The genes are TRBV6-1 and TRBJ1-2, with D maybe TRBD1 (6 bases). The CDR3 region is CASSYGAGVGYTF. CDR3 sequence (DNA): TGTGCCAGCAGTTATGGGGCAGGGGTTGGCTACACCTTC.